This entry lists 9 T cell receptor beta chains sequenced from one sample in a study of blood T cell repertoires in COVID-19. Sequencing used immunoSEQ multiplex PCR; TCRdb keeps in-frame clones, though not all of them. The sample yields 150,000 or so clones, more than 75% seen once. The sequenced sample consisted of peripheral blood. These receptors all stem from a man in his sixties with COVID-19, enrolled during active disease.

The DNA of the CDR3 is TGTGCCAGCAGCCAAGCGGTAGCTCGCGAAGCTTTCTTT. It codes for CASSQAVAREAFF. V gene TRBV3-1 (or the pseudogene TRBV3-2) combines with J gene TRBJ1-1; D is uncertain. V was shortened by 1 base and J by 8 bases, with 11 bases between the two germline ends. The germline V gene has CDR1 LGHDT and CDR2 YNNKEL (reference sequence). The CDR3 runs 13 residues.

This chain connects TRBV15 to TRBJ1-2, with D perhaps TRBD1 (6 bases). CDR3 length: 17 amino acids. CDR1 LNHNV and CDR2 YYDKDF come from the germline V gene (reference sequence). V was clipped by 2 bases and J by 4 bases, with 20 bases between them. CDR3 in DNA: TGTGCCACCAGCAGACCCCGTCAGGGGTCCTTAAGCTATGGCTACACCTTC. The encoded protein is CATSRPRQGSLSYGYTF.

This rearrangement joins TRBV28 to TRBJ1-2; maybe TRBD1 (5 bases). The germline V gene has CDR1 MDHEN and CDR2 SYDVKM. This CDR3 region has 18 residues. V lost 5 bases to trimming and J lost 4 bases, with 26 bases between them. DNA for the CDR3: TGTGCCAGCAGTAGAACGGGGGGTGGCGGAGGGACCATCTATGGCTACACCTTC. Protein product: CASSRTGGGGGTIYGYTF.

CDR3 sequence: CATSRDAGGTYNEQFF. For the CDR3, the DNA is TGTGCCACCAGCAGAGATGCGGGGGGGACCTACAATGAGCAGTTCTTC. This chain connects TRBV15 to TRBJ2-1, with 9 bases that match TRBD2. Losses at the gene ends were 0 bases for V and 2 bases for J; bases not matched to a gene: 2. Germline-derived CDR1 and CDR2 are LNHNV and YYDKDF (reference sequence). This CDR3 has 16 amino acids.

This chain links TRBV18 with TRBJ2-1, with 11 bases aligning to TRBD2. The trim removed 3 bases at V and 9 bases at J, leaving 10 bases unmatched. This CDR3 is 16 amino acids long. Germline V lookup: CDR1 KGHSH, CDR2 LQKENI. The DNA of the CDR3 is TGTGCCAGCTCACCTAGGACTAGCGGGTTTAACGGTGAGCAGTTCTTC. This gives the protein CASSPRTSGFNGEQFF. Filled out from reference TRBV18 and TRBJ2-1, the complete variable domain reads NAGVMQNPRHLVRRRGQEARLRCSPMKGHSHVYWYRQLPEEGLKFMVYLQKENIIDESGMPKERFSAEFPKEGPSILRIQQVVRGDSAAYFCASSPRTSGFNGEQFFGPGTRLTVL.

The chain links TRBV30 to TRBJ2-7, with a weak D call TRBD2 (6 bases). Germline V gene lookup returns CDR1 GTSNPN and CDR2 SVGIG (reference sequence). This CDR3 is 14 amino acids long. V was pared by 6 bases and J by 5 bases, with 20 bases between. CDR3 amino acids: CACRPRGFGNEQYF. In DNA form, the CDR3 reads TGTGCCTGCCGCCCGCGGGGTTTTGGTAACGAGCAGTACTTC.

The chain couples TRBV2 to TRBJ1-5, with 11 bases that match TRBD1. Germline V gene sequence: CDR1 SNHLY, CDR2 FYNNEI. The CDR3 contains 15 residues. The J segment lost 7 bases and the V segment lost 5 bases, leaving 7 bases of the junction unmatched. In nucleotides, the CDR3 is TGTGCCAGCAGTCTACGGACAGGGGGCCGCCAGCCCCAGCATTTT. It codes for CASSLRTGGRQPQHF.

The chain employs TRBV18 and TRBJ1-1; no firm D call. Germline V lookup: CDR1 KGHSH, CDR2 LQKENI. This CDR3 is built from 13 residues. Trimming cost V 6 bases and J 1 base, with 9 bases left between them. The CDR3 sequence: CASSPTWNTEAFF. In nucleotides, the CDR3 is TGTGCCAGCTCTCCCACTTGGAACACTGAAGCTTTCTTT.

The chain recombines TRBV5-6 with TRBJ2-7; D possibly corresponds to TRBD1 (6 bases). The V end was cut by 4 bases, the J end by 2 bases, with 13 bases between. The CDR3 extends over 14 amino acids. The V gene's germline CDR1 is SGHDT and CDR2 YYEEEE. The CDR3 DNA reads TGTGCCAGCAGCCTGGTTAGGGACACCTACGAGCAGTACTTC. Translated, it gives CASSLVRDTYEQYF.